The 28 T cell receptor beta chains below come from one sample, sequenced in a study of PD-1 blockade in classical Hodgkin lymphoma. Sample time point: newly diagnosed, previously untreated cHL patient sample. Sequencing was performed with immunoSEQ multiplex PCR; in TCRdb, only in-frame clones are kept and a portion is missing. The repertoire holds about 16,000 clones, 84% seen once, with 8% to 8.5% in the top ten. The sequenced sample consisted of peripheral blood mononuclear cells (PBMCs). Receptors originate from a human donor with classical Hodgkin lymphoma.

The chain's CDR3 is CASRITEAFF. CDR3 DNA sequence: TGTGCCAGCAGAATCACTGAAGCTTTCTTT. The chain employs TRBV2 and TRBJ1-1, with D unclear. The germline V and J ends were trimmed by 6 bases and 4 bases, with 3 bases remaining between them. Germline-derived CDR1 and CDR2 are SNHLY and FYNNEI. The CDR3 runs to 10 residues.

The rearrangement uses TRBV28 and TRBJ2-7, with 7 bases that match TRBD1. From germline, CDR1 is MDHEN and CDR2 SYDVKM. This CDR3 spans 14 amino acids. V lost 4 bases and J lost 3; bases outside the gene matches: 6. CDR3 loop: CASSSHGTVYEQYF. The CDR3 nucleotides are TGTGCCAGCAGTTCACACGGGACAGTCTACGAGCAGTACTTC. The variable domain in full, completed from reference TRBV28 and TRBJ2-7, reads DVKVTQSSRYLVKRTGEKVFLECVQDMDHENMFWYRQDPGLGLRLIYFSYDVKMKEKGDIPEGYSVSREKKERFSLILESASTNQTSMYLCASSSHGTVYEQYFGPGTRLTVT.

A remark on this clone: This specimen includes other DNA sequences encoding the same CDR3. The chain uses TRBV5-1 and TRBJ1-1; the match to TRBD1 covers 7 bases. V trimming: 1 base; J trimming: 3 bases; junction bases outside the gene matches: 0. The CDR3 has 13 amino acids. The germline V gene encodes CDR1 SGHRS and CDR2 YFSETQ. The CDR3 DNA is TGCGCCAGCAGCTTGACAGGGGACACTGAAGCTTTCTTT. Its translation is CASSLTGDTEAFF.

J is TRBJ2-1 and V is TRBV11-3; a weak D match, TRBD1 (6 bases). Germline values: CDR1 SGHNT, CDR2 YENEEA. Trimming left V 5 bases short and J 5 bases short, with 16 bases between. This CDR3 contains 15 residues. CDR3 region: CASSHRQVTHNEQFF. Written as DNA, the CDR3 is TGTGCCAGCAGCCACCGACAGGTCACCCACAATGAGCAGTTCTTC. The entire variable domain, with the rest obtained from reference TRBV11-3 and TRBJ2-1, is as follows: EAGVVQSPRYKIIEKKQPVAFWCNPISGHNTLYWYLQNLGQGPELLIRYENEEAVDDSQLPKDRFSAERLKGVDSTLKIQPAELGDSAVYLCASSHRQVTHNEQFFGPGTRLTVL.

The V gene is TRBV6-5, the J gene TRBJ2-7, with 9 bases that match TRBD1. The length of the CDR3 is 15 residues. The J segment lost 7 bases and the V segment lost 4 bases, leaving 11 bases of the junction unmatched. Germline V gene sequence: CDR1 MNHEY, CDR2 SVGAGI. The CDR3 nucleotides are TGTGCCAGCAGTTTCGGACCCGACAGGGGGTATGAGCAGTACTTC. Protein sequence: CASSFGPDRGYEQYF.

The chain carries TRBV5-1 and TRBJ1-1; 11 bases agree with TRBD1. Germline V gives CDR1 SGHRS, CDR2 YFSETQ. Trimming cost V 2 bases and J 3 bases; bases outside gene matches: 6. The CDR3 is made up of 16 amino acids. The DNA of the CDR3 is TGCGCCAGCAGCTTAAGGACAGGGGGCACGGACACTGAAGCTTTCTTT. Its protein is CASSLRTGGTDTEAFF.

This sequence joins TRBV10-3 and TRBJ1-1; no definite D call. V was shortened by 2 bases and J by 0 bases, with 7 bases between the two germline ends. CDR3 size: 14 residues. The V gene's germline CDR1 is ENHRY and CDR2 SYGVKD. CDR3 loop: CAISENSVNTEAFF. The CDR3 nucleotides read TGTGCCATCAGTGAGAACAGTGTGAACACTGAAGCTTTCTTT.

About this clone: The same CDR3 can be traced to other DNA sequences in this sample. The chain is built from TRBV10-3 and TRBJ2-7; 7 bases align to TRBD2. The CDR3 spans 11 residues. Germline CDR1 and CDR2: ENHRY and SYGVKD. J lost 7 bases, V lost 7 bases, and 4 bases had no gene match. The CDR3 sequence: CAITPGGEQYF. The DNA for the CDR3 is TGTGCCATCACCCCGGGGGGAGAGCAGTACTTC.

This clone was detected only a few times. J is TRBJ2-1 and V is TRBV5-1; weak D call: TRBD2 (6 bases). The CDR3 has 15 residues. V gave up 2 bases and J gave up 4 bases, with 13 bases separating them. Looked up from germline, CDR1 is SGHRS and CDR2 is YFSETQ. The CDR3 loop is CASSFSGGRYNEQFF. The DNA for the CDR3 is TGCGCCAGCAGCTTTAGCGGAGGGAGGTACAATGAGCAGTTCTTC.

The V call is TRBV7-2, the J call TRBJ2-5; D not certain. The CDR3 sequence is 13 residues long. Per the germline V gene, CDR1 is SGHTA and CDR2 is FQGNSA. Between the trimmed V and J ends, which lost 11 bases and 1 base, there was a span of 14 bases. The CDR3 nucleotides are TGTGCCGGCACCCCTGTTGGCCAAGAGACCCAGTACTTC. It yields the protein CAGTPVGQETQYF.

The chain is built from TRBV10-3 and TRBJ1-1; D might be TRBD1 (5 bases). Germline V gene sequence: CDR1 ENHRY, CDR2 SYGVKD. This CDR3 is 12 amino acids long. V was shortened by 3 bases and J by 13 bases, with 15 bases between the two germline ends. The CDR3 sequence is CAISDFQGKGFF. The CDR3 nucleotides read TGTGCCATCAGTGATTTCCAGGGCAAAGGTTTCTTT.

CDR3 sequence reads: CASRPGQGLSEQYF. In DNA, the CDR3 is TGTGCCAGCAGACCGGGACAGGGTTTATCCGAGCAGTACTTC. This chain uses TRBV25-1 with TRBJ2-7, with 9 bases matching TRBD1. With V trimmed by 6 bases and J by 6 bases, 9 bases remained unmatched. Germline CDR1 reads MGHDK; CDR2 reads SYGVNS. The CDR3 sequence is 14 residues long.

The V and J genes are TRBV19 and TRBJ2-1, with 13 bases fitting TRBD2. The CDR3 sequence is 16 residues long. V lost 5 bases to trimming and J lost 5 bases; unmatched junction nucleotides: 6. Germline V gene lookup returns CDR1 LNHDA and CDR2 SQIVND (reference sequence). The CDR3 coding sequence is TGTGCCAGTAGTCCCACGGGACTAGCGGGGCACAATGAGCAGTTCTTC. Translated: CASSPTGLAGHNEQFF.

The rearrangement joins TRBV7-2 to TRBJ2-2; 10 nucleotides agree with TRBD2. The ends lost 4 bases at V and 1 base at J; junction bases unmatched: 0. Germline CDR1 and CDR2: SGHTA and FQGNSA. This CDR3 comprises 15 residues. CDR3 sequence: CASSWTSGNTGELFF. The CDR3 DNA is TGTGCCAGCAGCTGGACTAGCGGGAACACCGGGGAGCTGTTTTTT.

J is TRBJ2-2 and V is TRBV11-2; 7 positions agree with TRBD2. V gave up 5 bases and J gave up 4 bases; unmatched junction bases: 10. Germline V lookup: CDR1 SGHAT, CDR2 FQNNGV. The CDR3 covers 16 residues. The CDR3 DNA follows: TGTGCCAGCAGCCGTCCCGGACTAGGCGTCACCGGGGAGCTGTTTTTT. Its protein is CASSRPGLGVTGELFF.

The chain employs TRBV28 and TRBJ2-1; 8 bases are shared with TRBD1. V was clipped by 3 bases and J by 10 bases; unmatched bases: 8. Per germline, CDR1 MDHEN and CDR2 SYDVKM. CDR3 length equals 14 residues. CDR3 sequence reads: CASSFLDRDLEQFF. In DNA, the CDR3 is TGTGCCAGCAGTTTCCTGGACAGGGACCTCGAGCAGTTCTTC.

This chain joins TRBV6-1 and TRBJ2-7; D is ambiguous. This CDR3 region has 13 residues. CDR1 and CDR2 (germline): MNHNS, SASEGT. V lost 1 base and J lost 2, with 6 bases in between. The CDR3 spells CASSEGQAYEQYF. The CDR3 DNA sequence: TGTGCCAGCAGTGAAGGGCAGGCCTACGAGCAGTACTTC.

CDR3 amino acids: CASSPTGGGYEQYF. The CDR3 coding sequence is TGTGCCAGCAGTCCTACAGGGGGCGGATACGAGCAGTACTTC. The chain is built from TRBV28 and TRBJ2-7; 9 bases are shared with TRBD1. Germline trimming cut 5 bases from V and 4 bases from J; bases unmatched to any gene: 6. Germline CDR1 and CDR2: MDHEN and SYDVKM. The CDR3 sequence is 14 residues long.

This chain uses TRBV18 with TRBJ1-2, with 7 bases lining up with TRBD1. The CDR3 loop spans 15 amino acids. V lost 3 bases to trimming and J lost 3 bases; unmatched junction nucleotides: 7. The germline gives CDR1 KGHSH, CDR2 LQKENI. CDR3 DNA: TGTGCCAGCTCACCGCGACAGGGAGGGGACTATGGCTACACCTTC. Protein product: CASSPRQGGDYGYTF.

This chain joins TRBV7-2 and TRBJ2-7; 7 bases align to TRBD2. The CDR3 runs 15 residues. V shed 3 bases and J 5 bases; nucleotides not matched to a gene: 10. Germline loops: CDR1 SGHTA, CDR2 FQGNSA. CDR3 region: CASSFGGSYGDEQYF. CDR3 DNA: TGTGCCAGCAGCTTCGGCGGGAGTTATGGAGACGAGCAGTACTTC.

The chain recombines TRBV18 with TRBJ1-4; no clear D gene. CDR3 length equals 14 residues. V lost 3 bases, J lost 0 bases, and 5 bases lay in between. Germline CDR1 and CDR2: KGHSH and LQKENI. The DNA for the CDR3 is TGTGCCAGCTCACCCCCGCCAACTAATGAAAAACTGTTTTTT. This codes for CASSPPPTNEKLFF. The variable domain in full, completed from reference TRBV18 and TRBJ1-4, reads NAGVMQNPRHLVRRRGQEARLRCSPMKGHSHVYWYRQLPEEGLKFMVYLQKENIIDESGMPKERFSAEFPKEGPSILRIQQVVRGDSAAYFCASSPPPTNEKLFFGSGTQLSVL.

The V and J genes are TRBV2 and TRBJ2-4; D is perhaps TRBD2 (6 bases). Trimming took 10 bases from V and 6 from J, leaving 22 bases between them. Per germline, CDR1 SNHLY and CDR2 FYNNEI. The CDR3 consists of 15 residues. CDR3 nucleotides: TGTGCCACCGCTGGGGTTATAGCGGTGGGAAACATTCAGTACTTC. Protein product: CATAGVIAVGNIQYF. The variable domain in full, completed from reference TRBV2 and TRBJ2-4, reads EPEVTQTPSHQVTQMGQEVILRCVPISNHLYFYWYRQILGQKVEFLVSFYNNEISEKSEIFDDQFSVERPDGSNFTLKIRSTKLEDSAMYFCATAGVIAVGNIQYFGAGTRLSVL.

The chain combines TRBV11-3 with TRBJ2-7; TRBD2 aligns across 10 bases. Germline assignment: CDR1 SGHNT and CDR2 YENEEA. The CDR3 is 17 residues long. Trimming removed 5 bases from V and 3 bases from J; junction bases left unmatched: 13. CDR3 in DNA: TGTGCCAGCAGCCAAGATAAAAGGGCTAGCGGGAGCTACGAGCAGTACTTC. Amino acid sequence: CASSQDKRASGSYEQYF.

The chain carries TRBV6-6 and TRBJ2-2; no clear D. The CDR3 has 11 amino acids. V lost 7 bases to trimming and J lost 7 bases, with 7 bases between them. The germline CDR1 and CDR2 sequences are MNHNY and SVGAGI (reference sequence). The CDR3 region is CASTHVGELFF. CDR3 nucleotide sequence: TGTGCCAGCACACACGTCGGGGAGCTGTTTTTT.

The V call is TRBV19, the J call TRBJ1-5; D unresolved. This CDR3 spans 15 amino acids. With 2 bases removed from V and 5 bases from J, the gap between germline ends came to 13 bases. CDR1 LNHDA and CDR2 SQIVND come from the germline V gene (reference sequence). The CDR3 bases are TGTGCCAGTAGTATATGGAGAGAGGGATATCAGCCCCAGCATTTT. Amino acids: CASSIWREGYQPQHF.

This rearrangement joins TRBV2 to TRBJ2-3; maybe TRBD2 (5 bases). Deletions cut 4 bases from V and 0 bases from J, with 11 bases between. From germline, CDR1 is SNHLY and CDR2 FYNNEI. CDR3 length: 15 residues. Here the CDR3 reads CASSGLLSSTDTQYF. The CDR3, as DNA: TGTGCCAGCAGTGGACTACTCTCTAGCACAGATACGCAGTATTTT.

CDR3 residues: CASSLERTLGVLRDTQYF. The CDR3 DNA is TGTGCCAGCAGCTTGGAAAGGACTTTGGGGGTTCTCCGAGATACGCAGTATTTT. V is TRBV5-6 and J is TRBJ2-3, with D perhaps TRBD1 or TRBD2 (5 bases each). Trimming left V 0 bases short and J 5 bases short, with 22 bases between. The CDR3 covers 18 residues. Germline CDR1 is SGHDT and CDR2 is YYEEEE.

V gene TRBV6-6 combines with J gene TRBJ2-1; the match to TRBD2 covers 8 bases. J lost 8 bases, V lost 2 bases, and 11 bases had no gene match. The CDR3 runs to 16 residues. The germline gives CDR1 MNHNY, CDR2 SVGAGI (reference sequence). Written as DNA, the CDR3 is TGTGCCAGCAGTTACCTGGGACTAGTTTCCCCCGATGAGCAGTTCTTC. Residues: CASSYLGLVSPDEQFF.